A selection of T cell receptor beta chains follows, all from one sample in a study of T-cell reconstitution after alpha-beta-depleted transplantation in children. TCRdb re-called the PCR reads with MiXCR, one entry per CDR3 protein. The repertoire holds 200,000 to 300,000 distinct CDR3 sequences, roughly 25% seen once, with less than 3.5% in the top ten. Sample: PBMCs, taken before TCRalphabeta/CD19-depleted stem cell transplant. Receptors were obtained from a girl aged 2 to 9 with Fanconi anemia, due to receive a stem cell transplant. Each CDR3 is given without its conserved first and last residue. The order of the fields is V gene, J gene, CDR3 protein.

TRBV5-1	TRBJ2-5	ASSLGAGGPKETQY
TRBV6-5	TRBJ2-1	ASKLTSGGYNEQF
TRBV11-2	TRBJ2-7	ASSSRLAGYYEQY
TRBV20-1	TRBJ1-6	SATPERSDSPLH
TRBV28	TRBJ2-1	ASSTRNEQF
TRBV20-1	TRBJ2-7	SANRQVPTYEQY
TRBV12-3/TRBV12-4	TRBJ1-2	ASSRSDSLYGYT
TRBV20-1	TRBJ2-7	SASRLVRSYEQY
TRBV7-3	TRBJ2-1	ASSMTSDYNEQF
TRBV29-1	TRBJ2-7	SVEKLVAGAYEQY
TRBV5-6	TRBJ1-1	ASSLSLTTGLTEAF
TRBV4-2	TRBJ2-1	ASSHAESGTLHNEQF
TRBV29-1	TRBJ1-4	SVVTTGRNEKLF
TRBV3-1	TRBJ2-7	ASRRAIGESYEQY
TRBV7-2	TRBJ2-7	ASSLGAPLPYEQY
TRBV11-1	TRBJ2-7	ASSLTGFVDEQY
TRBV7-9	TRBJ2-3	ASSFGGRVADTQY
TRBV18	TRBJ1-1	ASSPITGEVEAF
TRBV20-1	TRBJ2-5	SASTSYQETQY
TRBV5-5	TRBJ2-3	ASSMRTSGRAGADTQY
TRBV25-1	TRBJ1-5	ASSNREGNQPQH
TRBV10-2	TRBJ2-7	ASSGYSEQY
TRBV28	TRBJ2-2	ASSPWTGLGGTGELF
TRBV27	TRBJ2-2	ASSLSRGGHPGELF
TRBV28	TRBJ1-3	ASSLIGRLSGNTIY
TRBV5-1	TRBJ2-6	ASSLEGSTSGANVLT
TRBV28	TRBJ2-7	ASSLGQEPYEQY
TRBV5-1	TRBJ2-1	ASSLTASYNEQF
TRBV6-2/TRBV6-3	TRBJ2-2	ASSYSVTTGELF
TRBV20-1	TRBJ2-5	SARPGGWREETQY
TRBV20-1	TRBJ2-2	SASLAGGVVTGELF
TRBV7-3	TRBJ2-3	ASSRGLTYTQY
TRBV5-1	TRBJ2-5	ASSSQGWETQY
TRBV7-6	TRBJ2-2	ASSLVDRTSAMFANTGELF
TRBV10-3	TRBJ2-5	AIRGPRMETQY
TRBV11-2	TRBJ2-7	ASSLDPGNVYEQY
TRBV9	TRBJ2-1	ASSVERRTDSYNEQF
TRBV5-1	TRBJ2-5	ASSLDRVETQY
TRBV20-1	TRBJ2-7	SARFFNYEQY
TRBV20-1	TRBJ2-7	SATQTGDLGYEQY
TRBV6-5	TRBJ1-4	ASSYSPTGDWSPNEKLF
TRBV20-1	TRBJ2-4	SARMAIAKNIQY
TRBV7-2	TRBJ2-1	ASSRFGAVEQF
TRBV29-1	TRBJ2-1	SVEDLRGHEQF
TRBV5-1	TRBJ2-1	ASSLGLSEQF
TRBV29-1	TRBJ2-1	SVEGLVALYNEQF
TRBV29-1	TRBJ2-3	SVNRVGDTQY
TRBV5-6	TRBJ2-7	ASSLVPGRVYEQY
TRBV10-1	TRBJ2-1	ASSEGTSGKNEQF
TRBV27	TRBJ2-6	ASSIQVSGANVLT
TRBV20-1	TRBJ2-1	SARDWDSPSAYNEQF
TRBV4-1	TRBJ2-7	ASSQEFGAGTTYEQY
TRBV5-1	TRBJ2-3	ASSLGRTSGTDTQY